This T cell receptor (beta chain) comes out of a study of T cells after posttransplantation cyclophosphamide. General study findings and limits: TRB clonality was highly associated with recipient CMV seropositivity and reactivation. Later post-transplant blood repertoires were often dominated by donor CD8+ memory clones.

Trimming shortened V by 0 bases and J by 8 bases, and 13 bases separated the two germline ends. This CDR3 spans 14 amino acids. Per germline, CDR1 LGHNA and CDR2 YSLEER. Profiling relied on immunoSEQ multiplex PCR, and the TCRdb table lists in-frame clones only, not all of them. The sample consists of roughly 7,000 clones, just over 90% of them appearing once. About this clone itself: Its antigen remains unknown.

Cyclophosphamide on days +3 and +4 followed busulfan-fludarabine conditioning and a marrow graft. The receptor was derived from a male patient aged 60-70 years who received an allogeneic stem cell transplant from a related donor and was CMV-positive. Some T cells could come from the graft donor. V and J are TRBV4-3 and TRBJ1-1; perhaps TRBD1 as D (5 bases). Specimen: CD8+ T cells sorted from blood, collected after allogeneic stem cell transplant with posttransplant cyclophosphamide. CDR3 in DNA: TGCGCCAGCAGCCAAGAGGAGGGGTATACCGAAGCTTTCTTT. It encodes CASSQEEGYTEAFF.